The clone carrying this TCR beta chain has a handful of counts. Its target is not known. Investigators prepared the TCR beta libraries by applying iRepertoire HTBI primers and Arm-PCR of CDR3 regions. Per the original data handling: Spanning all samples, the identified segments comprised some 60 TRBV and around 15 TRBJ. TCRdb recomputed calls from the multiplex PCR reads with MiXCR, one row per CDR3 protein. The V and J calls follow TCRdb's processing rather than the paper's. The sample includes about 660,000 distinct CDR3 sequences, approximately 31% of them seen just once. This record belongs to a study of regulatory T cells in long-lasting Graves disease. The CDR3 has 14 amino acids. Trimming left V 2 bases short and J 9 bases short, with 14 bases between. CDR1 and CDR2 (germline): LGHDT, YNNKEL (reference sequence). As for time point: persistent/refractory GD, antithyroid drugs over 5 years with positive TRAb. The TCR library was made from RNA that had been extracted from PBMCs in TRIzol. An endocrinology unit in Xi'an, China, supplied the patients.

Whole-study results and caveats: Repertoires from persistent disease leaned toward TRBV28, TRBJ1-2 and TRBJ2-5.

The V gene is TRBV3-1, the J gene TRBJ2-4; a possible D gene is TRBD2 (7 bases). The specimen was peripheral blood mononuclear cells (PBMCs), collected when the disease was refractory, from a patient treated with antithyroid drugs. The clonotype originates from a female donor with Graves disease. In nucleotides, the CDR3 is TGTGCCAGCAGCCAATCGGAAGGGGGGGGCATTCAGTACTTC. It specifies CASSQSEGGGIQYF.